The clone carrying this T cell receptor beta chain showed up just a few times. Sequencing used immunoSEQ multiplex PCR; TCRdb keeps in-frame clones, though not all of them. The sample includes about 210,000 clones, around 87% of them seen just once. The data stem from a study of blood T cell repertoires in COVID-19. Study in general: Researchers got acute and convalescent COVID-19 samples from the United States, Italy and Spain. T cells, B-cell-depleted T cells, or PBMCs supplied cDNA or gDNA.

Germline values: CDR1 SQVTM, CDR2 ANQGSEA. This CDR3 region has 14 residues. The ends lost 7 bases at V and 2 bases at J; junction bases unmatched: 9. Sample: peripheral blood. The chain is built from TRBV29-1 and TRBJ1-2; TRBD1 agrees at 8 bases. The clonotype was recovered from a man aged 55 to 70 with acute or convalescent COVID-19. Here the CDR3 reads CSAPTTGGNYGYTF. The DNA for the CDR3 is TGCAGCGCTCCCACCACAGGGGGGAACTATGGCTACACCTTC.